This TCR beta chain derives from a study of cytomegalovirus exposure and HLA in healthy donors. Overall study findings and caveats: Associated with HLA alleles at 0.05 false discovery rate in a later analysis were 16,951 TCR beta sequences. Sequencing had likely introduced a cluster of highly shared sequence variants as an artifact. Most TCR beta V segments were productive about 87% or about 30% of the time in an earlier analysis.

Looked up from germline, CDR1 is SGHTA and CDR2 is FQGNSA. This CDR3 spans 15 amino acids. J was trimmed by 3 bases and V by 5 bases; bases with no gene match: 7. The PCR was carried out with 60 Vbeta primers and 13 Jbeta primers. The method was immunoSEQ multiplex PCR; TCRdb's version includes in-frame clones alone and lacks a portion of them. This repertoire shows under 200,000 clones, around three quarters found once; its top ten account for 1%. In the case of this clone: The antigen remains unidentified.

The chain couples TRBV7-2 to TRBJ2-1, with TRBD2 matching 7 bases. Sequenced: PBMCs. The receptor was derived from a woman aged 45 to 65 in good health and CMV-seropositive. CDR3: CASSPPPSGYNEQFF. The CDR3 DNA reads as TGTGCCAGCAGCCCGCCACCTAGCGGCTACAATGAGCAGTTCTTC.